The 32 T cell receptor beta chains below all came from one sample that was sequenced in a study of identical twins. TCRdb redid the calling of the 5' RACE reads with MiXCR, one entry per CDR3 protein. The sample contains 400,000 to 650,000 distinct CDR3 sequences, roughly a fifth of which appear only once. The same data also contributed to another study, on T cells expressing NK-cell markers.

The sequenced material came from CD4+ T cells sorted from blood. These receptors were obtained from a young woman in good health.

V is TRBV11-2 and J is TRBJ2-7, with 7 bases matching TRBD1. Looked up from germline, CDR1 is SGHAT and CDR2 is FQNNGV. V lost 5 bases to trimming and J lost 5 bases; unmatched junction nucleotides: 15. The CDR3 has 16 residues. CDR3 residues: CASSATGTEGIHEQYF. The CDR3, as DNA: TGTGCCAGCAGCGCCACCGGGACAGAGGGTATCCACGAGCAGTACTTC.

J is TRBJ2-7 and V is TRBV5-1; 14 bases align to TRBD2. Germline V gene data show CDR1 as SGHRS and CDR2 as YFSETQ. The CDR3 covers 17 residues. V lost 5 bases and J lost 2; bases outside the gene matches: 9. The CDR3 protein is CASSYSGLAGDTYEQYF. The CDR3 DNA sequence: TGCGCCAGCAGTTACTCGGGACTAGCGGGGGACACCTACGAGCAGTACTTC.

The sample holds a few counts of this clonotype. The chain links TRBV15 to TRBJ1-2; TRBD1 might be the D (6 bases). There are 12 residues in the CDR3. Trimming took off 7 bases at V and 3 bases at J, with 9 bases between the two ends. Germline CDR1 and CDR2: LNHNV and YYDKDF (reference sequence). The CDR3 protein is CATTKGDYGYTF. CDR3 in DNA: TGTGCCACCACGAAGGGGGACTATGGCTACACCTTC.

This clonotype has more than one count but fewer than ten. The chain couples TRBV25-1 to TRBJ1-6, with D possibly TRBD1 on 5 matching bases. CDR1 and CDR2 from the germline V gene are MGHDK and SYGVNS. V dropped 0 bases and J dropped 4 bases, with 10 bases sitting between them. The CDR3 runs to 16 residues. The CDR3 region has the DNA TGTGCCAGCAGTGAATATCCAGGACAATATAATTCACCCCTCCACTTT. Protein: CASSEYPGQYNSPLHF.

V is TRBV5-6 and J is TRBJ1-5; D not resolved. Germline CDR1 and CDR2: SGHDT and YYEEEE. The CDR3 sequence is 15 residues long. V gave up 1 base and J gave up 0 bases, with 8 bases separating them. CDR3 loop: CASSLKAGSNQPQHF. CDR3 DNA: TGTGCCAGCAGCTTGAAGGCGGGTAGCAATCAGCCCCAGCATTTT. The complete variable domain, with remaining parts taken from reference TRBV5-6 and TRBJ1-5, reads DAGVTQSPTHLIKTRGQQVTLRCSPKSGHDTVSWYQQALGQGPQFIFQYYEEEERQRGNFPDRFSGHQFPNYSSELNVNALLLGDSALYLCASSLKAGSNQPQHFGDGTRLSIL.

In this sample, this clonotype turned up a few times. The CDR3 DNA reads as TGCAGTGCTAGACTAGTCCGAGAGACCCAGTACTTC. Translated, it gives CSARLVRETQYF. The chain recombines TRBV20-1 with TRBJ2-5, with D unresolved. Germline-derived CDR1 and CDR2 are DFQATT and SNEGSKA (reference sequence). The V end lost 2 bases, the J end lost 4 bases, and 8 bases lay between the germline ends. The CDR3 has 12 amino acids.

This chain joins TRBV9 and TRBJ2-3; D remains unclear. This CDR3 contains 14 residues. Looked up from germline, CDR1 is SGDLS and CDR2 is YYNGEE. Trimming removed 2 bases at V and 1 base at J, with 8 bases between. CDR3 amino acids: CASSVSPGTDTQYF. The CDR3, as DNA: TGTGCCAGCAGCGTGTCGCCCGGCACAGATACGCAGTATTTT.

This clonotype appeared many times. The CDR3 nucleotides are TGCAGTGGCGCGAAGGCTATCAACGAGCAGTACTTC. Its protein product is CSGAKAINEQYF. V and J are TRBV20-1 and TRBJ2-7; D not certain. This CDR3 has 12 amino acids. The germline V and J ends were trimmed by 7 bases and 5 bases, with 15 bases remaining between them. Germline-derived CDR1 and CDR2 are DFQATT and SNEGSKA (reference sequence).

This clonotype came up once. The J gene is TRBJ2-3, the V gene TRBV6-1, with D unclear. The ends were cut back, 4 bases at V and 4 bases at J, with 9 bases in the middle. In germline, CDR1 is MNHNS, CDR2 SASEGT. CDR3 size: 13 residues. The CDR3 region is CASSGQLADTQYF. Written as DNA, the CDR3 is TGTGCCAGCAGTGGGCAGCTTGCAGATACGCAGTATTTT.

This clonotype turned up a few times. The genes are TRBV18 and TRBJ2-3, with 8 bases matching TRBD2. This CDR3 is built from 17 residues. V was clipped by 2 bases and J by 0 bases; unmatched bases: 7. Germline CDR1 and CDR2: KGHSH and LQKENI. CDR3 residues: CASSPTAGGPSTDTQYF. The DNA for the CDR3 is TGTGCCAGCTCACCAACGGCGGGGGGACCTAGCACAGATACGCAGTATTTT.

This clonotype was seen at least ten times. This rearrangement joins TRBV29-1 to TRBJ2-7; the D is unclear. This CDR3 has 12 amino acids. Germline assignment: CDR1 SQVTM and CDR2 ANQGSEA. The germline V and J ends were trimmed by 7 bases and 0 bases, with 10 bases remaining between them. The CDR3 here is CSALWGSYEQYF. The CDR3 coding sequence is TGCAGCGCCCTTTGGGGCTCCTACGAGCAGTACTTC.

V usage is TRBV20-1 and J usage is TRBJ2-7; 8 bases agree with TRBD2. Germline assignment: CDR1 DFQATT and CDR2 SNEGSKA (reference sequence). V lost 3 bases to trimming and J lost 4 bases; unmatched junction nucleotides: 14. CDR3 size: 16 residues. CDR3: CSARVIGRGGPYEQYF. In nucleotides, the CDR3 is TGCAGTGCTAGGGTCATCGGACGCGGGGGGCCATACGAGCAGTACTTC.

The chain couples TRBV5-6 to TRBJ2-1; D is uncertain. CDR3 length equals 13 residues. Germline V gene data show CDR1 as SGHDT and CDR2 as YYEEEE. The ends were cut back, 1 base at V and 5 bases at J, with 7 bases in the middle. Here the CDR3 reads CASSLLRHNEQFF. CDR3 DNA sequence: TGTGCCAGCAGCTTGCTCCGACACAATGAGCAGTTCTTC.

This chain joins TRBV7-8 and TRBJ1-5, with 9 bases lining up with TRBD1. Germline CDR1 SGHVS, CDR2 FQNEAQ. The CDR3 spans 15 residues. Trimming removed 5 bases from V and 2 bases from J; junction bases left unmatched: 4. In DNA form, the CDR3 reads TGTGCCAGCAGCGGGGGACAGGGAGGCAATCAGCCCCAGCATTTT. Amino acid sequence: CASSGGQGGNQPQHF.

V is TRBV15 and J is TRBJ1-5; possibly TRBD1 for D (5 bases). There are 15 residues in the CDR3. The germline V gene encodes CDR1 LNHNV and CDR2 YYDKDF (reference sequence). Trimming stripped 1 base from V and 5 bases from J, with 12 bases between. CDR3 amino acids: CATSRGRGEDQPQHF. The CDR3 DNA sequence: TGTGCCACCAGCAGAGGGAGAGGGGAGGATCAGCCCCAGCATTTT.

CDR3 amino acids: CASSLLTGDEQYF. DNA for the CDR3: TGTGCCAGCAGCTTATTGACAGGGGACGAGCAGTACTTC. This chain links TRBV7-8 with TRBJ2-7, with 8 nucleotides matching TRBD1. V was pared by 2 bases and J by 5 bases, with 2 bases of the junction left unmatched. Germline values: CDR1 SGHVS, CDR2 FQNEAQ. CDR3 length equals 13 residues.

The chain couples TRBV29-1 to TRBJ2-7; the D gene could be TRBD1 or TRBD2 (5 bases each). The CDR3 loop spans 15 amino acids. Germline CDR1 reads SQVTM; CDR2 reads ANQGSEA. V lost 4 bases and J 5 bases, leaving 21 bases between the germline ends. The DNA of the CDR3 is TGCAGCGTTGGAAGGGACCCGGGCTTACGGCACGAGCAGTACTTC. Its translation is CSVGRDPGLRHEQYF.

This clonotype was found once. The gene calls are TRBV9 and TRBJ1-6; D may be TRBD1 (5 bases). Trimming took off 3 bases at V and 7 bases at J, with 14 bases between the two ends. This CDR3 spans 15 amino acids. Germline-derived CDR1 and CDR2 are SGDLS and YYNGEE. The CDR3 DNA reads TGTGCCAGCAGCGAGTATCCGGGGCCCAATTCACCCCTCCACTTT. Residues: CASSEYPGPNSPLHF.

The chain employs TRBV4-3 and TRBJ2-7; 8 bases map to TRBD2. The CDR3 spans 17 residues. The junction had 13 bases not matched to a gene; V was cut back by 1 base and J by 5 bases. Germline V CDR1 and CDR2: LGHNA, YSLEER. CDR3 DNA sequence: TGCGCCAGCAGCCAAGCGCTTTCGGGAGGGCAGTGGGACGAGCAGTACTTC. Its translation: CASSQALSGGQWDEQYF.

This clonotype has only a few counts. The gene calls are TRBV30 and TRBJ2-5, with 11 bases matching TRBD1. Looked up from germline, CDR1 is GTSNPN and CDR2 is SVGIG (reference sequence). V was pared by 1 base and J by 5 bases, with 6 bases of the junction left unmatched. The CDR3 contains 15 residues. CDR3 residues: CAWSEGDRGFETQYF. CDR3 in DNA: TGTGCCTGGAGTGAGGGGGACAGGGGGTTCGAGACCCAGTACTTC.

The gene calls are TRBV11-2 and TRBJ2-2, with 8 bases matching TRBD1. V gave up 5 bases and J gave up 6 bases; unmatched junction bases: 20. The germline gives CDR1 SGHAT, CDR2 FQNNGV. This CDR3 is 19 amino acids long. CDR3 loop: CASSRTGNVFKGKPGELFF. In nucleotides, the CDR3 is TGTGCCAGCAGCCGGACAGGGAATGTGTTTAAGGGAAAACCCGGGGAGCTGTTTTTT.

The CDR3 spells CASSLGTSGRGPYNEQFF. The CDR3 DNA reads as TGTGCCAGCAGCCTGGGGACTAGCGGGAGGGGTCCCTACAATGAGCAGTTCTTC. The chain is built from TRBV11-2 and TRBJ2-1, with 16 bases lining up with TRBD2. The CDR3 is made up of 18 amino acids. V shed 5 bases, J shed 2 bases, and the junction held 6 bases outside the gene matches. Per the germline V gene, CDR1 is SGHAT and CDR2 is FQNNGV.

This rearrangement joins TRBV20-1 to TRBJ2-1; no definite D call. The germline V and J ends were trimmed by 5 bases and 3 bases, with 14 bases remaining between them. Germline V gene lookup returns CDR1 DFQATT and CDR2 SNEGSKA (reference sequence). The CDR3 is 14 amino acids. The CDR3: CSAPSLQLYNEQFF. Here the CDR3 DNA reads TGCAGTGCTCCCAGCCTACAACTCTACAATGAGCAGTTCTTC.

This clonotype was observed a few times. The chain recombines TRBV4-3 with TRBJ2-7; D is unresolved. Germline assignment: CDR1 LGHNA and CDR2 YSLEER. The V and J ends lost 0 bases and 5 bases respectively, with 11 bases between them. The CDR3 spans 14 residues. CDR3 amino acids: CASSQDAQRDEQYF. As DNA, the CDR3 is TGCGCCAGCAGCCAAGATGCACAACGAGACGAGCAGTACTTC.

The rearrangement uses TRBV6-5 and TRBJ1-4; the match to TRBD1 covers 8 bases. The germline gives CDR1 MNHEY, CDR2 SVGAGI. V lost 4 bases and J lost 8; bases outside the gene matches: 12. The CDR3 length is 16 residues. The CDR3 spells CASSSSIRGRFEKLFF. The CDR3 bases are TGTGCCAGCAGTTCTTCTATCAGGGGGCGGTTCGAAAAACTGTTTTTT.

This clonotype was detected a few times. V and J are TRBV5-1 and TRBJ2-1, with TRBD1 matching over 11 bases. CDR3 size: 16 residues. CDR1 is SGHRS and CDR2 is YFSETQ in the germline V gene. V lost 7 bases to trimming and J lost 2 bases; unmatched junction nucleotides: 8. The CDR3 spells CASGKAGQGAYNEQFF. CDR3 bases: TGCGCCAGCGGAAAGGCGGGACAGGGGGCCTACAATGAGCAGTTCTTC.

This clonotype was counted a few times. The V and J genes are TRBV6-1 and TRBJ1-2; 7 bases are a match to TRBD1. The CDR3 is 15 amino acids. Germline CDR1 MNHNS, CDR2 SASEGT. Trimming took 5 bases from V and 7 from J; bases not matched to a gene: 13. This chain's CDR3 is CASSPPGGGIGGYTF. The CDR3 coding sequence is TGTGCCAGCAGTCCTCCGGGAGGGGGCATAGGTGGCTACACCTTC.

This chain links TRBV20-1 with TRBJ2-3; D remains ambiguous. V lost 6 bases to trimming and J lost 6 bases, with 19 bases between them. This CDR3 is built from 14 residues. Per the germline V gene, CDR1 is DFQATT and CDR2 is SNEGSKA (reference sequence). The CDR3 loop is CSAKRQVERDTQYF. The CDR3 DNA sequence: TGCAGTGCCAAGAGGCAGGTGGAACGGGATACGCAGTATTTT.

The chain joins TRBV12-3 or TRBV12-4 to TRBJ1-2, with 7 bases that match TRBD1. The CDR3 covers 14 residues. V was pared by 6 bases and J by 7 bases, with 11 bases of the junction left unmatched. CDR3 DNA: TGTGCCAGCAGCCTAATTGACAGGGTCTCTGGCTACACCTTC. Its protein is CASSLIDRVSGYTF.

The chain links TRBV20-1 to TRBJ2-5; no definite D call. The CDR3 is made up of 13 amino acids. Trimming stripped 4 bases from V and 4 bases from J, with 13 bases between. Per germline, CDR1 DFQATT and CDR2 SNEGSKA (reference sequence). DNA of the CDR3: TGCAGTGCTAATCTCCCCAGTCGAGAGACCCAGTACTTC. Amino acid sequence: CSANLPSRETQYF.

This CDR3 reads CASSPPYMWANTGELFF. The CDR3 DNA follows: TGTGCCAGCAGTCCACCCTACATGTGGGCGAACACCGGGGAGCTGTTTTTT. The chain combines TRBV12-3 or TRBV12-4 with TRBJ2-2; D remains unclear. V dropped 5 bases and J dropped 0 bases, with 16 bases sitting between them. There are 17 residues in the CDR3.

In regard to this clonotype: A much larger clone lies a single base off, so this may be a read error. V gene TRBV5-1 combines with J gene TRBJ2-1; D uncertain. Deletions cut 0 bases from V and 6 bases from J, with 4 bases between. Germline V gene sequence: CDR1 SGHRS, CDR2 YFSETQ. There are 12 residues in the CDR3. The CDR3 spells CASSLESNEQFF. DNA of the CDR3: TGCGCCAGCAGCTTGGAATCCAATGAGCAGTTCTTC.